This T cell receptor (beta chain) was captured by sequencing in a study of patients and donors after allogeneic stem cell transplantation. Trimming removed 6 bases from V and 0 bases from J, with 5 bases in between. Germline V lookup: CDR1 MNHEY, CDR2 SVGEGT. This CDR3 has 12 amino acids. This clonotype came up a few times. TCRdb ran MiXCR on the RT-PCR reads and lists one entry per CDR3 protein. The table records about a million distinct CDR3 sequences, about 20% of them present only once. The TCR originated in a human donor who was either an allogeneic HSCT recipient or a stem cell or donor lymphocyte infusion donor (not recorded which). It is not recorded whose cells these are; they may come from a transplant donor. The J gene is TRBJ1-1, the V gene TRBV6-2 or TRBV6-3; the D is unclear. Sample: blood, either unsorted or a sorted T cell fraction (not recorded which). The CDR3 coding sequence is TGTGCCAGCAGAATCATGAACACTGAAGCTTTCTTT. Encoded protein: CASRIMNTEAFF.